This T cell receptor (beta chain) stems from a study of blood T cell repertoires in COVID-19. This CDR3 has 15 amino acids. Germline-derived CDR1 and CDR2 are SGHTA and FQGNSA. J gave up 4 bases and V 1 base, and 1 base lay outside the gene matches. Participants had their cohort set by participant-reported clinical history. This clone was seen a few times. In the same sample, other DNA sequences code for this CDR3. Sequencing used immunoSEQ multiplex PCR; TCRdb keeps in-frame clones, though not all of them. Of 150,000 to 200,000 clones detected, 70% to 80% appear once; the ten largest clones hold roughly 17%.

The chain joins TRBV7-2 to TRBJ2-1, with 10 nucleotides matching TRBD2. The receptor was derived from a woman aged 45-59 years who had recovered from COVID-19. Sequencing input: PBMCs or T cells enriched from blood (not recorded which). CDR3 amino acids: CASSLELAGYNEQFF. The CDR3 nucleotides are TGTGCCAGCAGCTTAGAACTAGCGGGGTACAATGAGCAGTTCTTC. The full variable domain, in which reference TRBV7-2 and TRBJ2-1 provide the parts outside the CDR3, is GAGVSQSPSNKVTEKGKDVELRCDPISGHTALYWYRQSLGQGLEFLIYFQGNSAPDKSGLPSDRFSAERTGGSVSTLTIQRTQQEDSAVYLCASSLELAGYNEQFFGPGTRLTVL.